Below are 16 T cell receptor beta chains sequenced from a single sample in a study of T-cell reconstitution after alpha-beta-depleted transplantation in children. TCRbeta library construction was performed incorporating unique molecular identifiers. MiXCR, applied by TCRdb to the PCR reads, yields one record per CDR3 protein. Here the sample spans about 610,000 distinct CDR3 sequences, roughly a tenth being singletons. The input for sequencing was PBMCs from the stem cell graft donor, taken from the stem cell graft. These TCRs come from a human donor who donated a stem cell graft to a child with acute myeloid leukemia.

The chain combines TRBV18 with TRBJ2-5; 9 positions agree with TRBD2. The CDR3 totals 15 residues. The germline V gene encodes CDR1 KGHSH and CDR2 LQKENI. The V segment lost 3 bases and the J segment 4 bases; nucleotides outside the gene matches: 6. The CDR3 here is CASSPTSGEGETQYF. In DNA, the CDR3 is TGTGCCAGCTCACCGACTAGCGGAGAGGGAGAGACCCAGTACTTC.

The chain couples TRBV18 to TRBJ1-5, with TRBD1 matching 9 bases. With 2 bases clipped from V and 0 bases from J, the junction kept 11 bases outside the gene matches. Germline V gene data show CDR1 as KGHSH and CDR2 as LQKENI. CDR3 length: 19 residues. The CDR3 DNA follows: TGTGCCAGCTCACCAATGTCCGGGACAGGGTCTTATAGCAATCAGCCCCAGCATTTT. Protein: CASSPMSGTGSYSNQPQHF.

This clonotype occurred many times. The chain couples TRBV20-1 to TRBJ2-5; TRBD2 matches at 9 bases. CDR3 size: 13 residues. CDR1 and CDR2 from the germline V gene are DFQATT and SNEGSKA (reference sequence). The trim removed 6 bases at V and 4 bases at J, leaving 6 bases unmatched. DNA for the CDR3: TGCAGTGCCCCAGCGGGAGGAGGAGAGACCCAGTACTTC. Its protein product is CSAPAGGGETQYF.

The chain is built from TRBV4-2 and TRBJ1-4; D perhaps matches TRBD1 (5 bases). Germline assignment: CDR1 LGHNA and CDR2 YNFKEQ. V was shortened by 4 bases and J by 6 bases, with 30 bases between the two germline ends. This CDR3 is 20 amino acids long. Here the CDR3 DNA reads TGTGCCAGCAGCCGGACTTCACAGGCCAGCGGTAGTGGCGGATATGAAAAACTGTTTTTT. Translated, it gives CASSRTSQASGSGGYEKLFF.

V is TRBV29-1 and J is TRBJ2-5, with TRBD2 matching 7 bases. Germline V gene lookup returns CDR1 SQVTM and CDR2 ANQGSEA. This CDR3 is 13 amino acids long. The J segment lost 1 base and the V segment lost 5 bases, leaving 4 bases of the junction unmatched. The CDR3 sequence is CSVRGLVQETQYF. CDR3 DNA: TGCAGCGTTCGCGGACTAGTCCAAGAGACCCAGTACTTC.

This clonotype showed up just a few times. The chain recombines TRBV27 with TRBJ2-1, with 9 bases identical to TRBD2. The CDR3 spans 15 residues. Germline CDR1 is MNHEY and CDR2 is SMNVEV (reference sequence). The ends lost 4 bases at V and 8 bases at J; junction bases unmatched: 9. CDR3 loop: CASSSLLAGKYEQFF. The DNA of the CDR3 is TGTGCCAGCAGTTCCCTGCTAGCGGGAAAGTATGAGCAGTTCTTC.

This clonotype was seen ten or more times. This sequence joins TRBV20-1 and TRBJ2-7; 12 bases match TRBD2. Germline-derived CDR1 and CDR2 are DFQATT and SNEGSKA (reference sequence). This CDR3 has 14 residues. V trimming: 3 bases; J trimming: 6 bases; junction bases outside the gene matches: 6. CDR3: CSASGLAGRGEQYF. CDR3 nucleotides: TGCAGTGCTAGCGGACTAGCGGGGAGGGGCGAGCAGTACTTC.

The gene calls are TRBV29-1 and TRBJ2-1; 13 bases agree with TRBD2. Per germline, CDR1 SQVTM and CDR2 ANQGSEA. The CDR3 is 13 residues long. The ends lost 5 bases at V and 9 bases at J; junction bases unmatched: 4. The CDR3 nucleotides read TGCAGCGTTACTAGCGGGAGGGCCGTTGAGCAGTTCTTC. Residues: CSVTSGRAVEQFF.

This clonotype was seen ten or more times. As DNA, the CDR3 is TGTGCCAGCAGTCAACCAACGGGACTGTTTGAGGAAAAACTGTTTTTT. As protein: CASSQPTGLFEEKLFF. This sequence joins TRBV28 and TRBJ1-4; a possible D gene is TRBD1 (5 bases). There are 16 residues in the CDR3. V shed 5 bases and J shed 8 bases, with 21 bases lying between them. In germline, CDR1 is MDHEN, CDR2 SYDVKM.

In this sample, this clonotype turned up a few times. V usage is TRBV28 and J usage is TRBJ2-1, with 7 bases identical to TRBD2. V trimming: 4 bases; J trimming: 5 bases; junction bases outside the gene matches: 14. CDR1 is MDHEN and CDR2 is SYDVKM in the germline V gene. The CDR3 extends over 17 amino acids. The DNA for the CDR3 is TGTGCCAGCAGTTGGAGGAAGGCGGGAGACCCCCACAATGAGCAGTTCTTC. It encodes CASSWRKAGDPHNEQFF.

This clonotype was counted between two and nine times. The chain couples TRBV7-3 to TRBJ2-5, with D tentatively TRBD2 (5 bases). The V gene lost 1 base and the J gene lost 3 bases, with 15 bases spanning the gap. From germline, CDR1 is SGHTA and CDR2 FQGTGA. The CDR3 covers 16 residues. CDR3 loop: CASSLMPGDVKETQYF. In DNA, the CDR3 is TGTGCCAGCAGCTTAATGCCCGGGGATGTTAAAGAGACCCAGTACTTC.

The chain has TRBV5-1 and TRBJ2-1; TRBD2 matches at 12 bases. Per germline, CDR1 SGHRS and CDR2 YFSETQ. The CDR3 loop spans 16 amino acids. The V and J ends lost 2 bases and 6 bases, in that order; junction bases with no gene match: 6. The CDR3 coding sequence is TGCGCCAGCAGCTTAGAGACTAGCGGGAGTCCCAATGAGCAGTTCTTC. Protein product: CASSLETSGSPNEQFF.

This CDR3 reads CASGFGLTLISSTDTQYF. CDR3 bases: TGTGCTAGTGGTTTCGGGCTTACCCTCATCTCTAGCACAGATACGCAGTATTTT. The genes are TRBV12-5 and TRBJ2-3; no firm D call. The V end was cut by 3 bases, the J end by 0 bases, with 19 bases between. The CDR3 extends over 18 amino acids. CDR1 and CDR2 from the germline V gene are LGHNT and FRNRAP.

In this sample, this clonotype turned up many times. This chain uses TRBV7-9 with TRBJ2-1, with 9 positions matching TRBD2. Germline V gives CDR1 SEHNR, CDR2 FQNEAQ (reference sequence). Trimming at V came to 2 bases and at J to 8 bases, leaving 7 bases not matched to a gene. The length of the CDR3 is 15 residues. The CDR3 bases are TGTGCCAGCAGCTTACTGCGGGAGGGCCTCTATGAGCAGTTCTTC. Protein product: CASSLLREGLYEQFF.

This clonotype was counted at least ten times. The rearrangement uses TRBV5-1 and TRBJ2-3; no clear D. Germline values: CDR1 SGHRS, CDR2 YFSETQ. The V gene lost 1 base and the J gene lost 0 bases, with 6 bases spanning the gap. The CDR3 has 14 residues. In DNA form, the CDR3 reads TGCGCCAGCAGCTTGAGGAGTAGCACAGATACGCAGTATTTT. It encodes CASSLRSSTDTQYF.

This clonotype was observed a few times. This chain joins TRBV5-1 and TRBJ2-5; D is unclear. With 7 bases removed from V and 5 bases from J, the gap between germline ends came to 15 bases. The length of the CDR3 is 13 residues. CDR1 is SGHRS and CDR2 is YFSETQ in the germline V gene. DNA of the CDR3: TGCGCCAGCGCCGGCGGCGAATGGGAGACCCAGTACTTC. Protein: CASAGGEWETQYF.